Sequencing of this TCR beta chain was carried out in a study of blood T cell repertoires in COVID-19. Whole-study context: Spain, Italy and the United States supplied samples that represented acute and convalescent COVID-19. Sample material is recorded as cDNA or gDNA derived from T cells, B-cell-depleted T cells, or PBMCs.

Measured with immunoSEQ multiplex PCR; TCRdb has only the in-frame clones, and not every one. The sample has around 140,000 clones, approximately 88% seen once; the top ten hold around 10%. There are 14 residues in the CDR3. Per the germline V gene, CDR1 is ENHRY and CDR2 is SYGVKD. Trimming left V 6 bases short and J 1 base short, with 12 bases between. The sample was peripheral blood. The source is a man in his forties or fifties with acute or convalescent COVID-19. This chain links TRBV10-3 with TRBJ1-2, with unresolved D. CDR3 protein: CAISQLELNYGYTF. In DNA form, the CDR3 reads TGTGCCATCAGCCAGCTAGAACTTAACTATGGCTACACCTTC.